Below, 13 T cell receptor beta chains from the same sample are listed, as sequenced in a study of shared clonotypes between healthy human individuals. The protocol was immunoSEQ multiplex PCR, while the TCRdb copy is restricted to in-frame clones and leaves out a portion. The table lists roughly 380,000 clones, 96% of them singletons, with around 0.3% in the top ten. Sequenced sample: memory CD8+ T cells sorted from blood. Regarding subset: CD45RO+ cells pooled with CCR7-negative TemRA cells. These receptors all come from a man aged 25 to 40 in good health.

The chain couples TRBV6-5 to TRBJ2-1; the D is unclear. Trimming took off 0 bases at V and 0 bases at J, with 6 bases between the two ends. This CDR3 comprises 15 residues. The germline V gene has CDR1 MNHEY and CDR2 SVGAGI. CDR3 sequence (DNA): TGTGCCAGCAGTTACTCATCGAGCTCCTACAATGAGCAGTTCTTC. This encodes CASSYSSSSYNEQFF.

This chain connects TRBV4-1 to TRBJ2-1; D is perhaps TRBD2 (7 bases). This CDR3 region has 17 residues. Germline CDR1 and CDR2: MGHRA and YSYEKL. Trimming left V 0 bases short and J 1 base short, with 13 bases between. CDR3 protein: CASSQEGGGMSYNEQFF. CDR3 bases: TGCGCCAGCAGCCAAGAGGGAGGGGGGATGTCCTACAATGAGCAGTTCTTC.

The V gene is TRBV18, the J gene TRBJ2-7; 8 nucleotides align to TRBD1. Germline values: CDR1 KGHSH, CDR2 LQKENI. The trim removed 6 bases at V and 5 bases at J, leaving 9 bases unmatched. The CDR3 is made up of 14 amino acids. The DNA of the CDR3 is TGTGCCAGCTCTCCGTGGACAGGGAGCAACGAGCAGTACTTC. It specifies CASSPWTGSNEQYF.

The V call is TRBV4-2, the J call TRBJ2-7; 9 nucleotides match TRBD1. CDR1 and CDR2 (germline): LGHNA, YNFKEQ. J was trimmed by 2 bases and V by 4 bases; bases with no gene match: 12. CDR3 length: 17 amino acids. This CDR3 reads CASSRRDREGLPYEQYF. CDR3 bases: TGTGCCAGCAGCCGCCGGGACAGGGAGGGACTTCCCTACGAGCAGTACTTC.

CDR3 protein: CSVRLSQNTEAFF. The DNA of the CDR3 is TGCAGCGTTCGGTTGTCCCAGAACACTGAAGCTTTCTTT. J is TRBJ1-1 and V is TRBV29-1; no definite D call. CDR3 length: 13 residues. The V end lost 5 bases, the J end lost 1 base, and 11 bases lay between the germline ends. The germline gives CDR1 SQVTM, CDR2 ANQGSEA.

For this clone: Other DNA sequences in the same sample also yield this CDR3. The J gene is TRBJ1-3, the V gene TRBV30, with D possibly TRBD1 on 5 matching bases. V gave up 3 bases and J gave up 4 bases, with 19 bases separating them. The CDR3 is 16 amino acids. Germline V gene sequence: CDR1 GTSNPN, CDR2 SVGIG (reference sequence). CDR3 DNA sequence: TGTGCCTGGAGCGAGGGGTCTGGGGCCGCAGGAAACACCATATATTTT. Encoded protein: CAWSEGSGAAGNTIYF.

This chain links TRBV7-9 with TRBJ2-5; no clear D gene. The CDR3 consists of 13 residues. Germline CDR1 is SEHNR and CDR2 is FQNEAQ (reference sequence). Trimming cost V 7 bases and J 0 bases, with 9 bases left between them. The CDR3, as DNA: TGTGCCAGCACCGCCTGGTACCAAGAGACCCAGTACTTC. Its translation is CASTAWYQETQYF.

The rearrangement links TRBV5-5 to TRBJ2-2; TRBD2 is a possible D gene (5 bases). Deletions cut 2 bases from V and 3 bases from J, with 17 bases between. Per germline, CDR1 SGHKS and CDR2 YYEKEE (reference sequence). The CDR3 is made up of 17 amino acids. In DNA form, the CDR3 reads TGTGCCAGCAGCTTTGGTCCGGCTAGCCGATACACCGGGGAGCTGTTTTTT. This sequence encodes CASSFGPASRYTGELFF. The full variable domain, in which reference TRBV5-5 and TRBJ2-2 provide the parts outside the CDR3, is DAGVTQSPTHLIKTRGQQVTLRCSPISGHKSVSWYQQVLGQGPQFIFQYYEKEERGRGNFPDRFSARQFPNYSSELNVNALLLGDSALYLCASSFGPASRYTGELFFGEGSRLTVL.

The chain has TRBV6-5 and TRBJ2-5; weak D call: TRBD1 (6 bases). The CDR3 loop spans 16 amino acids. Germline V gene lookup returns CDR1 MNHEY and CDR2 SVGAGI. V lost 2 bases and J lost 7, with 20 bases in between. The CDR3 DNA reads TGTGCCAGCAGTTACACTGGACAGTCCTCCTGGGGGACCCAGTACTTC. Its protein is CASSYTGQSSWGTQYF.

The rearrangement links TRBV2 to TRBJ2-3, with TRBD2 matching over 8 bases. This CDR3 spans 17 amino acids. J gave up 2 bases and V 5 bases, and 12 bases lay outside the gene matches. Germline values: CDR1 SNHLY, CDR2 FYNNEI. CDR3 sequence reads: CASSPYGREAYTDTQYF. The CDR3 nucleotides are TGTGCCAGCAGTCCCTATGGGCGGGAGGCATACACAGATACGCAGTATTTT.

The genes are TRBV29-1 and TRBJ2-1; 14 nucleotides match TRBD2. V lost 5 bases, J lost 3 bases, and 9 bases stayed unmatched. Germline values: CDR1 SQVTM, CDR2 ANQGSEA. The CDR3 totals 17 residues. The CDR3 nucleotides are TGCAGCGTTAGGGGACTAGCGGGAGAGTTCTACTACAATGAGCAGTTCTTC. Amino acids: CSVRGLAGEFYYNEQFF.

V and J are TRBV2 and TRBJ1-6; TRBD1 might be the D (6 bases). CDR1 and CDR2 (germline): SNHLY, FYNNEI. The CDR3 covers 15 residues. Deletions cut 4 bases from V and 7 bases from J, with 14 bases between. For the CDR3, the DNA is TGTGCCAGCAGTGTGTCAGGGGCGTTAAATTCACCCCTCCACTTT. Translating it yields CASSVSGALNSPLHF.

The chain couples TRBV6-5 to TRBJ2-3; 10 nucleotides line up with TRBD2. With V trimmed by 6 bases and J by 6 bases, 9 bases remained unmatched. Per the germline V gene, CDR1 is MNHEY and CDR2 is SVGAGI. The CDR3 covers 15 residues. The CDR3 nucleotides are TGTGCCAGCAGGTCCCCGGGACTAGCGTTTGATACGCAGTATTTT. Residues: CASRSPGLAFDTQYF.